This entry describes one T cell receptor (beta chain). No antigen is known for it. This entry comes from a study of radiation and T cells in renal cell carcinoma. The wider study: Nephrectomy followed 15 Gy stereotactic body radiation by 4 weeks.

Study-level findings and limits: From baseline, blood top tumor clonotypes peaked at 2 weeks post-radiation.

The time point denotes: baseline pretreatment blood. Documented treatment: 15 Gy SBRT to primary tumor, nephrectomy 4 weeks later. Radiation-treated patients gave blood at baseline, week 2 and week 4. Assay: immunoSEQ multiplex PCR; the TCRdb copy retains only in-frame clones and omits some. The repertoire holds about 59,000 clones, just under 80% seen once, with less than 7.5% in the top ten. This CDR3 comprises 13 residues. The ends were cut back, 8 bases at V and 2 bases at J, with 13 bases in the middle. This specimen consisted of blood, obtained from a patient whose treatment included radiotherapy and nephrectomy. This clonotype was sampled from a man aged 55-75 years with renal cell carcinoma. The V gene is TRBV5-3, the J gene TRBJ1-1; D gene ambiguous. TRBV5-3 carries the ORF label, with uncertain function. The CDR3 coding sequence is TGTGCCAGCGGCTCCGGGCGAAACACTGAAGCTTTCTTT. This translates into CASGSGRNTEAFF.